This TCR beta chain was recorded in a study of T cells in Graves' hyperthyroidism and ophthalmopathy. Amplified TCR beta CDR3 regions came from RNA transcripts. The TCR CDR3 was amplified in a first-round RT-PCR using the HTBI primer set. TCRdb used MiXCR to reprocess the multiplex PCR reads, holding one entry per CDR3 protein. The table has about 640,000 distinct CDR3 sequences, roughly 14% seen once. It was 10 ml of fresh peripheral blood that supplied the PBMCs. The CDR3 covers 13 residues. V was trimmed by 8 bases and J by 6 bases, leaving 13 bases between them. Germline V lookup: CDR1 ENHRY, CDR2 SYGVKD.

The sample comprised blood. This receptor was taken from a woman between 50 and 59 years old with Graves' ophthalmopathy. The rearrangement uses TRBV10-3 and TRBJ2-2; D unclear. The CDR3 region is CAIRGEVAGELFF. Written as DNA, the CDR3 is TGTGCCATCCGAGGTGAGGTCGCCGGGGAGCTGTTTTTT.